The 4 T cell receptor beta chains presented below share a single source sample, sequenced in a study of shared clonotypes between healthy human individuals. The table came from immunoSEQ multiplex PCR; TCRdb's copy has only in-frame clones and leaves some out. The repertoire holds 900,000 to 1,200,000 clones, with about four fifths as singletons. Sequenced: memory CD4+ T cells from PBMCs. Subset specified: CD45RA-negative fraction. Receptors were obtained from a man between 18 and 29 years old in good health. Some clones in this sample may be carry-over from other donors' samples.

The V call is TRBV9, the J call TRBJ2-5, with a tentative D call TRBD1 (6 bases). The V gene's germline CDR1 is SGDLS and CDR2 YYNGEE. The CDR3 runs to 15 residues. Trimming removed 2 bases from V and 2 bases from J, with 13 bases in between. In DNA, the CDR3 is TGTGCCAGCAGCGTCTGGGACATCCAACAAGAGACCCAGTACTTC. This sequence encodes CASSVWDIQQETQYF.

The chain combines TRBV28 with TRBJ1-5; 9 bases map to TRBD1. The CDR3 loop spans 14 amino acids. CDR1 and CDR2 from the germline V gene are MDHEN and SYDVKM. The V gene end was trimmed by 5 bases and the J gene end by 11 bases; junction bases not matched to a gene: 10. As DNA, the CDR3 is TGTGCCAGCAGTAACAGACAGGGGGGTTCAGCCCAGCATTTT. This encodes CASSNRQGGSAQHF.

Only a few counts were recorded for this clone. The V call is TRBV6-1, the J call TRBJ1-1; perhaps TRBD1 as D (6 bases). CDR3 length: 14 amino acids. Germline loops: CDR1 MNHNS, CDR2 SASEGT. With 5 bases removed from V and 11 bases from J, the gap between germline ends came to 21 bases. The CDR3 loop reads CASSWGKGGEWAFF. The CDR3 DNA reads TGTGCCAGCAGTTGGGGTAAGGGGGGAGAGTGGGCTTTCTTT.

This clone has only a few counts. CDR3 protein: CAISELAGGPYEQFF. The CDR3 nucleotides are TGTGCCATCAGTGAGCTAGCGGGAGGGCCCTATGAGCAGTTCTTC. The chain recombines TRBV10-3 with TRBJ2-1; 12 positions agree with TRBD2. The junction had 4 bases not matched to a gene; V was cut back by 2 bases and J by 8 bases. Germline V gives CDR1 ENHRY, CDR2 SYGVKD. CDR3 length: 15 amino acids.